Shown below are 21 T cell receptor beta chains from a single sample sequenced in a study of blood T cells in healthy people across ages. It was with a sample-barcoded 5' primer and a J-beta primer mix that a second PCR of roughly 7 to 12 cycles was run. TCRdb independently ran MiXCR on the 5' RACE reads; one entry per CDR3 protein. The table includes about 780,000 distinct CDR3 sequences, around 24% detected once. A further study also used this sample, focusing on T cells of mothers and their children.

Material for sequencing was blood. These receptors were taken from a boy younger than 18 in good health.

The V and J genes are TRBV7-9 and TRBJ1-3, with D uncertain. The V end was cut by 7 bases, the J end by 2 bases, with 12 bases between. CDR1 is SEHNR and CDR2 is FQNEAQ in the germline V gene (reference sequence). The CDR3 covers 14 residues. CDR3 amino acids: CASKETSTGNTIYF. The CDR3 DNA reads TGTGCCAGCAAGGAAACATCCACTGGAAACACCATATATTTT.

This sequence joins TRBV20-1 and TRBJ1-2; a weak D match, TRBD1 (5 bases). The CDR3 totals 13 residues. V was cut by 0 bases and J by 3 bases, with 8 bases left in between. In germline, CDR1 is DFQATT, CDR2 SNEGSKA (reference sequence). CDR3 bases: TGCAGTGCTAGAGATGAACAGGACTATGGCTACACCTTC. It codes for CSARDEQDYGYTF.

This clonotype was counted between two and nine times. The chain's CDR3 is CASSSGQFPTLAKNIQYF. The CDR3 bases are TGTGCCAGCAGCTCGGGACAGTTCCCCACCCTAGCCAAAAACATTCAGTACTTC. The chain recombines TRBV5-5 with TRBJ2-4; 7 nucleotides align to TRBD1. This CDR3 is 18 amino acids long. The V and J ends lost 3 bases and 0 bases, in that order; junction bases with no gene match: 12. Germline V gene lookup returns CDR1 SGHKS and CDR2 YYEKEE (reference sequence).

The rearrangement joins TRBV2 to TRBJ2-2, with a weak D call TRBD1 (5 bases). V lost 7 bases and J 4 bases, leaving 10 bases between the germline ends. The CDR3 totals 13 residues. Germline V gene sequence: CDR1 SNHLY, CDR2 FYNNEI. DNA of the CDR3: TGTGCCAGCATGCGCACAGGCACCGGGGAGCTGTTTTTT. Translating gives CASMRTGTGELFF.

This clonotype was observed a handful of times. The genes are TRBV7-9 and TRBJ2-5, with 8 bases matching TRBD1. The end of the DNA aligns better with TRBJ2-1, so the J call may be wrong. Looked up from germline, CDR1 is SEHNR and CDR2 is FQNEAQ (reference sequence). The CDR3 totals 15 residues. CDR3 bases: TGTGCCAGCGAGCCAGGGCAGGGGGCCCACAATGAGCAGTTCTTC. It is translated as CASEPGQGAHNEQFF.

The CDR3 DNA reads as TGCGCCAGCAGTGACAGGGAAGGTTACAAAGAGACCCAGTACTTC. The encoded protein is CASSDREGYKETQYF. V usage is TRBV5-1 and J usage is TRBJ2-5, with 7 bases identical to TRBD1. Germline values: CDR1 SGHRS, CDR2 YFSETQ. J gave up 3 bases and V 5 bases, and 10 bases lay outside the gene matches. This CDR3 is built from 15 residues.

V usage is TRBV10-3 and J usage is TRBJ2-3; TRBD1 agrees at 11 bases. The CDR3 has 17 amino acids. Germline CDR1 is ENHRY and CDR2 is SYGVKD. The ends lost 5 bases at V and 0 bases at J; junction bases unmatched: 7. The CDR3 here is CAISSGTGGWSTDTQYF. The CDR3 nucleotides are TGTGCCATCAGTTCCGGGACAGGGGGATGGAGCACAGATACGCAGTATTTT.

This sequence joins TRBV20-1 and TRBJ1-2; D not resolved. Germline CDR1 reads DFQATT; CDR2 reads SNEGSKA (reference sequence). Trimming stripped 1 base from V and 0 bases from J, with 9 bases between. The CDR3 runs to 14 residues. In nucleotides, the CDR3 is TGCAGTGCTAGAGTTCCCTTCGCTAACTATGGCTACACCTTC. It is translated as CSARVPFANYGYTF.

This clonotype was counted between two and nine times. This sequence joins TRBV11-2 and TRBJ2-6, with D perhaps TRBD2 (6 bases). The CDR3 is made up of 19 amino acids. Trimming shortened V by 2 bases and J by 0 bases, and 17 bases separated the two germline ends. CDR1 and CDR2 (germline): SGHAT, FQNNGV. The CDR3, as DNA: TGTGCCAGCAGCTTACGATTTGGAGGGGCGGACTCTGGGGCCAACGTCCTGACTTTC. The encoded protein is CASSLRFGGADSGANVLTF.

This clonotype was counted between two and nine times. The chain has TRBV6-6 and TRBJ2-7; 7 bases match TRBD1. The CDR3 consists of 16 residues. The J segment lost 2 bases and the V segment lost 7 bases, leaving 14 bases of the junction unmatched. Germline V gives CDR1 MNHNY, CDR2 SVGAGI (reference sequence). CDR3 coding DNA: TGTGCCAGCACTCCGGCACCGGGACAGCGAGCCTACGAGCAGTACTTC. Protein product: CASTPAPGQRAYEQYF.

This clonotype turned up a few times. The chain employs TRBV4-2 and TRBJ1-1, with TRBD1 as a possible D gene (5 bases). The CDR3 spans 12 residues. Germline V gene data show CDR1 as LGHNA and CDR2 as YNFKEQ. Between the trimmed V and J ends, which lost 4 bases and 10 bases, there was a span of 13 bases. The CDR3 sequence is CASSRDGDAAFF. The CDR3 DNA reads as TGTGCCAGCAGCCGAGACGGGGACGCAGCTTTCTTT.

The chain joins TRBV7-8 to TRBJ1-2; 8 nucleotides align to TRBD1. Looked up from germline, CDR1 is SGHVS and CDR2 is FQNEAQ. V was clipped by 4 bases and J by 4 bases; unmatched bases: 8. This CDR3 spans 15 amino acids. The CDR3 nucleotides are TGTGCCAGCAGCTCCGGACAGGGACGTTTCTATGGCTACACCTTC. As protein: CASSSGQGRFYGYTF.

V and J are TRBV20-1 and TRBJ2-5, with 7 nucleotides matching TRBD2. The length of the CDR3 is 13 residues. The V gene's germline CDR1 is DFQATT and CDR2 SNEGSKA (reference sequence). Germline trimming cut 4 bases from V and 1 base from J; bases unmatched to any gene: 3. CDR3 DNA sequence: TGCAGTGCTATTGGGGGGGGCCAAGAGACCCAGTACTTC. It translates to CSAIGGGQETQYF.

This clonotype has more than one count but fewer than ten. This sequence joins TRBV4-2 and TRBJ2-7, with D perhaps being TRBD1 or TRBD2 (5 bases each). Per the germline V gene, CDR1 is LGHNA and CDR2 is YNFKEQ. This CDR3 is 14 amino acids long. Trimming shortened V by 4 bases and J by 0 bases, and 10 bases separated the two germline ends. CDR3 protein: CASSPLGTSYEQYF. The CDR3 DNA reads as TGTGCCAGCAGCCCCCTGGGGACCTCCTACGAGCAGTACTTC.

The rearrangement links TRBV12-3 or TRBV12-4 to TRBJ2-1; tentatively, D is TRBD1 (6 bases). The CDR3 is made up of 13 amino acids. V was shortened by 6 bases and J by 3 bases, with 9 bases between the two germline ends. The CDR3 sequence: CASRAGDYNEQFF. In DNA form, the CDR3 reads TGTGCCAGCAGGGCAGGGGACTACAATGAGCAGTTCTTC.

The rearrangement links TRBV15 to TRBJ2-5; 7 bases map to TRBD1. The J call may be wrong; the DNA end is better matched by TRBJ2-7. Germline loops: CDR1 LNHNV, CDR2 YYDKDF (reference sequence). This CDR3 region has 16 residues. The CDR3 nucleotides are TGTGCCACCAGCAGAGATCTGGTCAGGGGGAAGTACGAGCAGTACTTC. Translated: CATSRDLVRGKYEQYF.

This clonotype occurred a few times. The gene calls are TRBV29-1 and TRBJ1-4, with no clear D. There are 13 residues in the CDR3. V gave up 3 bases and J gave up 6 bases, with 11 bases separating them. Germline V CDR1 and CDR2: SQVTM, ANQGSEA. The CDR3 nucleotides are TGCAGCGTTGAGGTAGCTTCCTATGAAAAACTGTTTTTT. Translating gives CSVEVASYEKLFF.

The chain uses TRBV7-9 and TRBJ2-1, with unresolved D. Trimming removed 4 bases from V and 3 bases from J, with 16 bases in between. The CDR3 is 16 residues long. Germline V lookup: CDR1 SEHNR, CDR2 FQNEAQ (reference sequence). CDR3: CASSSEQTTFYNEQFF. In nucleotides, the CDR3 is TGTGCCAGCAGCTCAGAGCAGACCACCTTCTACAATGAGCAGTTCTTC.

This clonotype was seen a handful of times. The genes are TRBV25-1 and TRBJ2-5; no definite D call. CDR1 is MGHDK, CDR2 SYGVNS, per germline. The ends were cut back, 1 base at V and 5 bases at J, with 11 bases in the middle. The CDR3 has 14 residues. CDR3 DNA: TGTGCCAGCAGTGAATTTGGCCCCGGGGAGACCCAGTACTTC. As protein: CASSEFGPGETQYF.

The chain employs TRBV6-5 and TRBJ2-5, with D possibly called TRBD1 or TRBD2 (5 bases each). V lost 7 bases and J 6 bases, leaving 15 bases between the germline ends. The CDR3 consists of 13 residues. Germline V gene lookup returns CDR1 MNHEY and CDR2 SVGAGI. Written as DNA, the CDR3 is TGTGCCAGCACTCGAGACAGCGGCAAGACCCAGTACTTC. Protein product: CASTRDSGKTQYF.

This clonotype was picked up a small number of times. The chain combines TRBV6-1 with TRBJ2-1, with D possibly matching TRBD2 (5 bases). This CDR3 has 16 amino acids. Trimming removed 5 bases at V and 1 base at J, with 15 bases between. Germline-derived CDR1 and CDR2 are MNHNS and SASEGT. Here the CDR3 DNA reads TGTGCCAGCAGTAAGGAGGACTTGTCATCCTACAATGAGCAGTTCTTC. Amino acid sequence: CASSKEDLSSYNEQFF.